A selection of T cell receptor beta chains follows, all from one sample in a study of blood T cell repertoires in COVID-19. Only in-frame clones appear in the TCRdb table, and some are missing; sequencing was by immunoSEQ multiplex PCR. This sample carries 37,000 or so clones, about 88% of them seen once, and the ten largest clones take about 10%. Source material: peripheral blood. All receptors derive from a man between 60 and 75 years old with active COVID-19. CDR3s include the opening cysteine and the closing phenylalanine or tryptophan. Fields, in order: clone size, V gene, D gene, J gene, CDR3 protein, CDR3 DNA. D genes are given only for firm matches. The size field is filled for only some rows; it gives once, few, many or a size class.

once,TRBV2,NA,TRBJ2-7,CAINRDTETYEQYF,TGTGCCATCAACCGGGACACAGAAACCTACGAGCAGTACTTC
NA,TRBV30,TRBD2,TRBJ2-3,CAWTPFRTSGRSDTQYF,TGTGCCTGGACCCCATTTCGAACTAGCGGGAGGTCAGATACGCAGTATTTT
NA,TRBV5-4,NA,TRBJ1-4,CASSLSLNEKLFF,TGTGCCAGCAGCTTGTCCCTTAATGAAAAACTGTTTTTT
NA,TRBV7-9,NA,TRBJ2-4,CASSLQGVAENIQYF,TGTGCCAGCAGCTTACAGGGGGTAGCGGAAAACATTCAGTACTTC
NA,TRBV19,NA,TRBJ2-3,CASSTDRFTDTQYF,TGTGCCAGTAGTACCGACAGGTTCACAGATACGCAGTATTTT
NA,TRBV10-3,TRBD2,TRBJ2-3,CAISAGGGSTDTQYF,TGTGCCATCAGTGCTGGCGGGGGAAGCACAGATACGCAGTATTTT
NA,TRBV7-3,TRBD2,TRBJ2-1,CASSPTSGGGNEQFF,TGTGCCAGCAGCCCGACTAGCGGTGGGGGCAATGAGCAGTTCTTC
NA,TRBV12-3/TRBV12-4,TRBD1,TRBJ1-5,CASKGTGGQPQHF,TGTGCCAGCAAAGGGACAGGGGGACAGCCCCAGCATTTT
NA,TRBV3-1/TRBV3-2,TRBD2,TRBJ2-1,CASSQFPRTSGIHEQFF,TGTGCCAGCAGCCAATTCCCGAGGACTAGCGGGATCCATGAGCAGTTCTTC
NA,TRBV7-6,TRBD2,TRBJ2-1,CASSLPAGKYNEQFF,TGTGCCAGCAGCTTACCAGCGGGAAAATACAATGAGCAGTTCTTC
NA,TRBV19,TRBD1,TRBJ2-2,CASSTRDRGNTGELFF,TGTGCCAGTAGTACCCGGGACAGGGGGAACACCGGGGAGCTGTTTTTT
NA,TRBV3-1/TRBV3-2,TRBD1,TRBJ2-1,CASSPGTGGGNEQFF,TGTGCCAGCAGCCCAGGGACAGGGGGGGGAAATGAGCAGTTCTTC
few,TRBV21-1,NA,TRBJ1-5,CASRRVQGRGQPQHF,TGTGCCAGCAGGCGTGTTCAGGGGAGGGGGCAGCCCCAGCATTTT
few,TRBV2,NA,TRBJ1-4,CASKFSGAGEKLFF,TGTGCCAGCAAGTTCTCAGGGGCCGGCGAAAAACTGTTTTTT
NA,TRBV6-5,TRBD1,TRBJ1-6,CASSYVGQLSPLHF,TGTGCCAGCAGTTACGTGGGACAGCTTTCACCCCTCCACTTT
NA,TRBV3-1/TRBV3-2,NA,TRBJ1-1,CASSQGQLIMNTEAFF,TGTGCCAGCAGCCAAGGACAGCTGATCATGAACACTGAAGCTTTCTTT
NA,TRBV5-6,NA,TRBJ1-2,CASSLGRDGYTF,TGTGCCAGCAGCTTGGGCAGGGATGGCTACACCTTC
NA,TRBV30,NA,TRBJ2-1,CAWSGSGDPLYNEQFF,TGTGCCTGGAGTGGGTCCGGGGATCCCCTTTACAATGAGCAGTTCTTC
NA,TRBV4-1,NA,TRBJ1-6,CASSQDRTPLHF,TGCGCCAGCAGCCAAGATCGGACACCTCTCCACTTT
NA,TRBV5-1,NA,TRBJ2-2,CASSLGQFTGELFF,TGCGCCAGCAGCTTGGGGCAGTTCACCGGGGAGCTGTTTTTT
NA,TRBV27,TRBD1,TRBJ1-4,CASSLGTGQNEKLFF,TGTGCCAGCAGTTTGGGGACAGGGCAGAATGAAAAACTGTTTTTT
NA,TRBV11-2,NA,TRBJ1-1,CASSLGSLARPNTEAFF,TGTGCCAGCAGCTTAGGGTCATTGGCCAGGCCGAACACTGAAGCTTTCTTT
NA,TRBV5-6,TRBD1,TRBJ2-3,CASSPVGTGTDTQYF,TGTGCCAGCAGCCCGGTGGGGACAGGCACAGATACGCAGTATTTT
NA,TRBV5-6,NA,TRBJ2-3,CASSPNRLDTQYF,TGTGCCAGCAGCCCAAACAGGCTGGATACGCAGTATTTT
NA,TRBV30,TRBD2,TRBJ2-1,CAWTSGASYNEQFF,TGTGCCTGGACTAGCGGAGCCTCCTACAATGAGCAGTTCTTC
NA,TRBV6-2/TRBV6-3,NA,TRBJ2-7,CASSNPLRATYEQYF,TGTGCCAGCAGTAACCCCTTGCGGGCCACCTACGAGCAGTACTTC
NA,TRBV20-1,NA,TRBJ2-7,CSASGSGPGAHYEQYF,TGCAGTGCTAGTGGGAGCGGCCCGGGAGCGCACTACGAGCAGTACTTC
NA,TRBV6-5,TRBD1,TRBJ1-1,CASSRGQGVEAFF,TGTGCCAGCAGTCGAGGACAGGGCGTTGAAGCTTTCTTT
NA,TRBV30,NA,TRBJ2-1,CAWRSGAYNEQFF,TGTGCCTGGAGGAGCGGTGCCTACAATGAGCAGTTCTTC
NA,TRBV28,NA,TRBJ2-7,CASGQIAASSYEQYF,TGTGCCAGCGGACAAATAGCGGCCAGCTCCTACGAGCAGTACTTC
NA,TRBV6-6,NA,TRBJ2-7,CASSYSRGESSEQYF,TGTGCCAGCAGTTACTCGCGGGGCGAATCGTCCGAGCAGTACTTC
NA,TRBV29-1,TRBD1,TRBJ2-7,CSVEGGTGGFSYEQYF,TGCAGCGTTGAAGGGGGGACAGGAGGATTCTCCTACGAGCAGTACTTC
NA,TRBV10-3,NA,TRBJ2-3,CAISESRLATRTDTQYF,TGTGCCATCAGTGAGTCGAGACTCGCCACCCGCACAGATACGCAGTATTTT
few,TRBV12-5,TRBD1,TRBJ1-4,CASGLTGQGGEKLFF,TGTGCTAGTGGGCTTACTGGACAGGGGGGAGAAAAACTGTTTTTT
NA,TRBV9,TRBD2,TRBJ2-1,CASSVGGTSGRDKEQFF,TGTGCCAGCAGCGTAGGGGGCACTAGCGGGAGGGATAAGGAGCAGTTCTTC
NA,TRBV6-5,NA,TRBJ2-1,CASSNRVHEQFF,TGTGCCAGTTCTAACAGGGTACATGAGCAGTTCTTC
NA,TRBV28,NA,TRBJ2-3,CASSSPGVTDTQYF,TGTGCCAGCAGTTCCCCGGGAGTCACAGATACGCAGTATTTT
NA,TRBV6-5,NA,TRBJ2-1,CASRGRPRDEQFF,TGTGCCAGCAGAGGTCGCCCTCGGGATGAGCAGTTCTTC
NA,TRBV3-1/TRBV3-2,NA,TRBJ1-2,CASSQILGPGNYGYTF,TGTGCCAGCAGCCAGATCCTTGGTCCAGGAAACTATGGCTACACCTTC
NA,TRBV3-1/TRBV3-2,NA,TRBJ1-1,CASSRLTGNTEAFF,TGTGCCAGCAGCCGGTTGACAGGGAACACTGAAGCTTTCTTT
NA,TRBV24-1,TRBD2,TRBJ2-4,CATKEAGGLTDIQYF,TGTGCCACCAAGGAAGCGGGAGGGTTGACGGACATTCAGTACTTC
NA,TRBV5-6,NA,TRBJ2-7,CASSSPNREQYF,TGTGCCAGCAGCTCACCTAATCGGGAGCAGTACTTC
once,TRBV4-2,NA,TRBJ2-1,CASSTQAGSSYNEQFF,TGTGCCAGCAGCACCCAAGCCGGGAGCTCCTACAATGAGCAGTTCTTC
once,TRBV2,TRBD2,TRBJ2-3,CASRLTSGSPDTQYF,TGTGCCAGCAGACTGACTAGCGGGAGCCCAGATACGCAGTATTTT
once,TRBV5-1,TRBD2,TRBJ2-7,CASSPRGRASGKYEQYF,TGCGCCAGCAGCCCGAGGGGCAGGGCTAGCGGGAAATACGAGCAGTACTTC
NA,TRBV19,NA,TRBJ2-3,CASSIRTSTDTQYF,TGTGCCAGTAGTATTAGGACAAGCACAGATACGCAGTATTTT